The 24 T cell receptor beta chains reported below all come from one sample, sequenced in a study of cytomegalovirus exposure and HLA in healthy donors. A multiplex PCR was run with 60 Vbeta primers and 13 Jbeta primers. The repertoire was sequenced with immunoSEQ multiplex PCR; TCRdb's copy has only in-frame clones and lacks some. Here the sample spans around 100,000 clones, around 77% being singletons. The specimen sequenced was PBMCs. The source of these receptors is a man aged 25-45 years in good health and CMV-seronegative.

This clone was picked up a small number of times. The CDR3 DNA is TGTGCCAGCAGCTTAGATCCCAGCGGGGGGGCCAATACCGGGGAGCTGTTTTTT. It specifies CASSLDPSGGANTGELFF. The rearrangement links TRBV11-2 to TRBJ2-2, with 10 bases matching TRBD2. This CDR3 is 18 amino acids long. The junction had 9 bases not matched to a gene; V was cut back by 0 bases and J by 5 bases. From germline, CDR1 is SGHAT and CDR2 FQNNGV.

The chain joins TRBV27 to TRBJ1-1, with 8 bases lining up with TRBD1. V shed 5 bases and J 8 bases; nucleotides not matched to a gene: 13. This CDR3 region has 15 residues. Germline V gene data show CDR1 as MNHEY and CDR2 as SMNVEV (reference sequence). CDR3 in DNA: TGTGCCAGCAGTACCAGGGGGCCCATAGATGGAGAAGCTTTCTTT. The encoded protein is CASSTRGPIDGEAFF.

A few counts support this clone. The germline gene is not matched at one end of the junction; a read error may be the cause. The genes are TRBV2 and TRBJ1-2; no definite D call. This CDR3 spans 15 amino acids. Germline V gene data show CDR1 as SNHLY and CDR2 as FYNNEI. Here the CDR3 DNA reads TGTGACAGCAGTGAATTAGGCGGGGTTCCTTATGGCTACACCTTC. It translates to CDSSELGGVPYGYTF.

This CDR3 reads CAWSPRGGRGTYEQYF. CDR3 nucleotides: TGTGCCTGGAGCCCTAGGGGGGGCAGGGGAACCTACGAGCAGTACTTC. V usage is TRBV30 and J usage is TRBJ2-7; a possible D gene is TRBD2 (7 bases). Trimming left V 3 bases short and J 2 bases short, with 20 bases between. Germline V gene sequence: CDR1 GTSNPN, CDR2 SVGIG (reference sequence). This CDR3 region has 16 residues.

The DNA of the CDR3 is TGTGCCAGCAGCTTGGGGGCAGAGCAGTACTTC. This translates into CASSLGAEQYF. This chain joins TRBV5-5 and TRBJ2-7; the D is unclear. There are 11 residues in the CDR3. The V gene's germline CDR1 is SGHKS and CDR2 YYEKEE (reference sequence). Trimming removed 0 bases from V and 7 bases from J, with 5 bases in between.

This clone was counted between two and nine times. The chain recombines TRBV15 with TRBJ1-4; 9 positions agree with TRBD1. This CDR3 is 14 amino acids long. CDR1 is LNHNV and CDR2 is YYDKDF in the germline V gene (reference sequence). V trimming: 5 bases; J trimming: 9 bases; junction bases outside the gene matches: 7. The CDR3 DNA follows: TGTGCCACCAGCCTCCGGACAGGGGTCAAAAAACTGTTTTTT. Residues: CATSLRTGVKKLFF.

The rearrangement links TRBV7-9 to TRBJ2-7, with a possible D match to TRBD1 (5 bases). The CDR3 contains 13 residues. In germline, CDR1 is SEHNR, CDR2 FQNEAQ (reference sequence). Trimming took off 4 bases at V and 0 bases at J, with 7 bases between the two ends. This chain's CDR3 is CASSSGNSYEQYF. In nucleotides, the CDR3 is TGTGCCAGCAGCTCAGGGAACTCCTACGAGCAGTACTTC.

The V gene is TRBV13, the J gene TRBJ1-2; no firm D call. Trimming removed 1 base from V and 7 bases from J, with 7 bases in between. The CDR3 contains 12 residues. In germline, CDR1 is PRHDT, CDR2 FYEKMQ (reference sequence). As DNA, the CDR3 is TGTGCCAGCAGCTTAGTAGCGGGTGGCTACACCTTC. Amino acid sequence: CASSLVAGGYTF. Together with reference TRBV13 and TRBJ1-2, the CDR3 gives the full variable domain: AAGVIQSPRHLIKEKRETATLKCYPIPRHDTVYWYQQGPGQDPQFLISFYEKMQSDKGSIPDRFSAQQFSDYHSELNMSSLELGDSALYFCASSLVAGGYTFGSGTRLTVV.

This rearrangement joins TRBV6-1 to TRBJ2-2, with 9 bases matching TRBD1. The CDR3 covers 14 residues. The germline gives CDR1 MNHNS, CDR2 SASEGT. The J segment lost 8 bases and the V segment lost 6 bases, leaving 7 bases of the junction unmatched. Written as DNA, the CDR3 is TGTGCCAGCAGCCTAGACAGGGGGAAAGGGGAGCTGTTTTTT. It specifies CASSLDRGKGELFF.

The rearrangement links TRBV4-3 to TRBJ1-5, with D maybe TRBD1 (6 bases). The V end was cut by 5 bases, the J end by 4 bases, with 9 bases between. Per germline, CDR1 LGHNA and CDR2 YSLEER. The CDR3 contains 13 residues. In DNA form, the CDR3 reads TGCGCCAGCAGCGTAGGGGGAAATCAGCCCCAGCATTTT. Residues: CASSVGGNQPQHF.

As to this clone: The identical CDR3 is also encoded by other nucleotide sequences in the sample. The V call is TRBV5-1, the J call TRBJ2-3, with TRBD2 as a possible D gene (6 bases). Trimming stripped 2 bases from V and 0 bases from J, with 10 bases between. This CDR3 spans 15 amino acids. Germline loops: CDR1 SGHRS, CDR2 YFSETQ. CDR3 loop: CASSFGGFSTDTQYF. Here the CDR3 DNA reads TGCGCCAGCAGCTTCGGGGGATTTAGCACAGATACGCAGTATTTT. Full variable domain (rest looked up from reference TRBV5-1 and TRBJ2-3): KAGVTQTPRYLIKTRGQQVTLSCSPISGHRSVSWYQQTPGQGLQFLFEYFSETQRNKGNFPGRFSGRQFSNSRSEMNVSTLELGDSALYLCASSFGGFSTDTQYFGPGTRLTVL.

The CDR3 DNA reads as TGTGCCAGCAGTGAAGCTTGCAGGTCCAGGGGAGGGAATCAGCCCCAGCATTTT. Amino acids: CASSEACRSRGGNQPQHF. The V gene is TRBV25-1, the J gene TRBJ1-5; tentatively, D is TRBD1 (6 bases). Germline V gene lookup returns CDR1 MGHDK and CDR2 SYGVNS. This CDR3 is 18 amino acids long. Between the trimmed V and J ends, which lost 2 bases and 4 bases, there was a span of 21 bases.

Of note for this clone: Relative to the germline gene, one junction end is altered; a read error may explain this. This chain joins TRBV7-3 and TRBJ1-1; D is unresolved. The CDR3 is 13 amino acids. CDR1 and CDR2 from the germline V gene are SGHTA and FQGTGA. The CDR3 protein is CASSAEGGTEVFF. CDR3 DNA: TGTGCCAGCAGCGCCGAGGGTGGCACTGAAGTTTTCTTT.

The rearrangement joins TRBV6-4 to TRBJ1-6, with D tentatively TRBD1 (5 bases). The V end lost 3 bases, the J end lost 2 bases, and 11 bases lay between the germline ends. The CDR3 has 16 residues. The germline V gene encodes CDR1 MRHNA and CDR2 SNTAGT. Here the CDR3 DNA reads TGTGCCAGCAGTGAGCAGGGTGTCCCCTATAATTCACCCCTCCACTTT. Its protein is CASSEQGVPYNSPLHF.

This clone was found a few times. This sequence joins TRBV7-9 and TRBJ2-7, with a possible D match to TRBD2 (6 bases). The CDR3 is 14 amino acids. Germline V gives CDR1 SEHNR, CDR2 FQNEAQ (reference sequence). V gave up 3 bases and J gave up 5 bases, with 14 bases separating them. The CDR3 is CASSLTGASHEQYF. The CDR3 DNA follows: TGTGCCAGCAGCTTGACGGGAGCTTCCCACGAGCAGTACTTC. Supplemented by reference TRBV7-9 and TRBJ2-7, the full variable domain reads DTGVSQNPRHKITKRGQNVTFRCDPISEHNRLYWYRQTLGQGPEFLTYFQNEAQLEKSRLLSDRFSAERPKGSFSTLEIQRTEQGDSAMYLCASSLTGASHEQYFGPGTRLTVT.

The V and J genes are TRBV2 and TRBJ1-5, with TRBD1 as a possible D gene (6 bases). CDR1 is SNHLY, CDR2 FYNNEI, per germline. This CDR3 has 14 amino acids. V lost 8 bases, J lost 0 bases, and 11 bases lay in between. CDR3 nucleotide sequence: TGTGCCAGCGAGGGACATTATAGCAATCAGCCCCAGCATTTT. Translating gives CASEGHYSNQPQHF.

The chain is built from TRBV5-1 and TRBJ1-2; tentative D call: TRBD1 (6 bases). The CDR3 spans 14 residues. Germline V gene sequence: CDR1 SGHRS, CDR2 YFSETQ. The V and J ends lost 4 bases and 4 bases respectively, with 14 bases between them. CDR3: CASSASGTTYGYTF. CDR3 DNA: TGCGCCAGCAGCGCTTCCGGGACAACCTATGGCTACACCTTC.

V gene TRBV30 combines with J gene TRBJ2-5, with D unclear. Trimming left V 8 bases short and J 1 base short, with 8 bases between. This CDR3 spans 11 amino acids. CDR1 and CDR2 (germline): GTSNPN, SVGIG (reference sequence). In DNA, the CDR3 is TGTGCCGCCTACCTCCAAGAGACCCAGTACTTC. Encoded protein: CAAYLQETQYF.

J is TRBJ1-4 and V is TRBV7-6; TRBD1 might be the D (5 bases). Looked up from germline, CDR1 is SGHVS and CDR2 is FNYEAQ. The CDR3 is 15 residues long. Trimming pared 2 bases from V and 4 bases from J, leaving 11 bases between. Written as DNA, the CDR3 is TGTGCCAGCAGCTTAATTGCAGGGTATAATGAAAAACTGTTTTTT. It yields the protein CASSLIAGYNEKLFF.

The genes are TRBV9 and TRBJ2-7; 8 bases match TRBD1. V shed 4 bases, J shed 7 bases, and the junction held 13 bases outside the gene matches. From germline, CDR1 is SGDLS and CDR2 YYNGEE. There are 15 residues in the CDR3. The CDR3 protein is CASSTASSGTGEQYF. The CDR3 coding sequence is TGTGCCAGCAGCACTGCATCCTCCGGGACAGGAGAGCAGTACTTC.

This clone was seen once. The chain links TRBV6-6 to TRBJ2-7; TRBD2 agrees at 8 bases. The trim removed 7 bases at V and 2 bases at J, leaving 4 bases unmatched. The CDR3 covers 13 residues. Per germline, CDR1 MNHNY and CDR2 SVGAGI (reference sequence). This CDR3 reads CASNPGGTYEQYF. The DNA of the CDR3 is TGTGCCAGCAACCCGGGAGGGACCTACGAGCAGTACTTC.

A few counts support this clone. This chain links TRBV18 with TRBJ2-1; 10 bases match TRBD2. Per the germline V gene, CDR1 is KGHSH and CDR2 is LQKENI. V lost 1 base, J lost 7 bases, and 4 bases stayed unmatched. The CDR3 is 15 residues long. For the CDR3, the DNA is TGTGCCAGCTCACCACTAGCGGGAGGCATGAATGAGCAGTTCTTC. Its protein product is CASSPLAGGMNEQFF.

The chain couples TRBV10-2 to TRBJ2-1; D might be TRBD1 (5 bases). The V gene's germline CDR1 is WSHSY and CDR2 SAAADI. The V end was cut by 7 bases, the J end by 5 bases, with 12 bases between. This CDR3 has 13 residues. The CDR3 DNA reads as TGCGCCAGCAATAGGGGCCCTAACAATGAGCAGTTCTTC. Protein sequence: CASNRGPNNEQFF.

This rearrangement joins TRBV2 to TRBJ1-4; no reliable D call. Trimming took off 6 bases at V and 0 bases at J, with 14 bases between the two ends. The CDR3 is 16 amino acids. CDR1 SNHLY and CDR2 FYNNEI come from the germline V gene. The CDR3 DNA follows: TGTGCCAGCAGGAGTCGTTTTTCTGCAACTAATGAAAAACTGTTTTTT. This sequence encodes CASRSRFSATNEKLFF.